Following are 20 T cell receptor beta chains from one sample sequenced in a study of beta chain features in type 1 diabetes. What was sequenced were expressed TCRB transcripts, since all of the isolated RNA had been reverse transcribed. Sequencing used immunoSEQ multiplex PCR; TCRdb keeps in-frame clones, though not all of them. This sample has some 410,000 clones, with roughly an eighth found just once. The source material was naive CD4+ T cells from blood. These receptors were taken from a woman aged 18-29 years in good health.

The chain couples TRBV19 to TRBJ2-3, with D tentatively TRBD1 (6 bases). The CDR3 covers 13 residues. The germline V gene encodes CDR1 LNHDA and CDR2 SQIVND (reference sequence). The V and J ends lost 5 bases and 6 bases respectively, with 12 bases between them. The CDR3 nucleotides are TGTGCCAGTAGTCCCCACAGGGCCGATACGCAGTATTTT. Amino acid sequence: CASSPHRADTQYF.

The chain has TRBV11-2 and TRBJ1-4; D gene ambiguous. The length of the CDR3 is 11 residues. Germline CDR1 SGHAT, CDR2 FQNNGV. Trimming removed 6 bases from V and 3 bases from J, with 2 bases in between. The CDR3, as DNA: TGTGCCAGCAGGTCTAATGAAAAACTGTTTTTT. Protein sequence: CASRSNEKLFF.

The sample holds a few counts of this clone. This chain connects TRBV18 to TRBJ2-5; 7 bases fit TRBD1. The CDR3 sequence is 14 residues long. V was pared by 2 bases and J by 2 bases, with 2 bases of the junction left unmatched. CDR1 KGHSH and CDR2 LQKENI come from the germline V gene. The CDR3 spells CASSPKGQQETQYF. The CDR3 DNA sequence: TGTGCCAGCTCACCAAAGGGACAGCAAGAGACCCAGTACTTC.

This chain connects TRBV13 to TRBJ2-6; no clear D. CDR1 is PRHDT and CDR2 is FYEKMQ in the germline V gene (reference sequence). The CDR3 runs to 14 residues. V was cut by 6 bases and J by 0 bases, with 6 bases left in between. The chain's CDR3 is CASSLLSGANVLTF. DNA of the CDR3: TGTGCCAGCAGTCTACTCTCTGGGGCCAACGTCCTGACTTTC.

This clone was counted only a few times. The chain carries TRBV5-1 and TRBJ2-2; unclear D gene. The CDR3 sequence is 14 residues long. The V gene's germline CDR1 is SGHRS and CDR2 YFSETQ. The V gene lost 2 bases and the J gene lost 1 base, with 6 bases spanning the gap. DNA of the CDR3: TGCGCCAGCAGCTTCACGCTGAACACCGGGGAGCTGTTTTTT. Translated: CASSFTLNTGELFF.

This clone was recorded a few times. J is TRBJ1-2 and V is TRBV29-1, with D possibly being TRBD1 (5 bases). This CDR3 has 12 amino acids. V was trimmed by 7 bases and J by 1 base, leaving 10 bases between them. Germline CDR1 and CDR2: SQVTM and ANQGSEA. This chain's CDR3 is CSARGLNYGYTF. The DNA of the CDR3 is TGCAGCGCCCGGGGACTTAACTATGGCTACACCTTC.

The chain is built from TRBV30 and TRBJ2-7; a weak D match, TRBD2 (6 bases). CDR1 is GTSNPN and CDR2 is SVGIG in the germline V gene (reference sequence). There are 15 residues in the CDR3. V lost 0 bases, J lost 6 bases, and 18 bases lay in between. In DNA form, the CDR3 reads TGTGCCTGGAGTGTCTCGGCGGATGGAGCGGGCGAGCAGTACTTC. Protein: CAWSVSADGAGEQYF.

This clone appeared a few times. This chain uses TRBV28 with TRBJ1-1; D may be TRBD1 (5 bases). The germline CDR1 and CDR2 sequences are MDHEN and SYDVKM. The CDR3 is made up of 12 amino acids. The V end was cut by 3 bases, the J end by 7 bases, with 9 bases between. Here the CDR3 DNA reads TGTGCCAGCAGTTTCCTGCAGGGTGAAGCTTTCTTT. Amino acid sequence: CASSFLQGEAFF. Supplemented by reference TRBV28 and TRBJ1-1, the full variable domain reads DVKVTQSSRYLVKRTGEKVFLECVQDMDHENMFWYRQDPGLGLRLIYFSYDVKMKEKGDIPEGYSVSREKKERFSLILESASTNQTSMYLCASSFLQGEAFFGQGTRLTVV.

This clone was seen only a few times. The chain links TRBV4-1 to TRBJ1-3, with TRBD1 as a possible D gene (6 bases). The CDR3 is 17 amino acids. V was cut by 5 bases and J by 0 bases, with 17 bases left in between. Germline CDR1 reads MGHRA; CDR2 reads YSYEKL. The CDR3 reads CASSSSGVPLSGNTIYF. CDR3 nucleotide sequence: TGCGCCAGCAGCTCTTCAGGGGTTCCCCTCTCTGGAAACACCATATATTTT.

V and J are TRBV11-2 and TRBJ2-1, with 11 bases lining up with TRBD2. The germline CDR1 and CDR2 sequences are SGHAT and FQNNGV. CDR3 length: 15 residues. V trimming: 4 bases; J trimming: 2 bases; junction bases outside the gene matches: 1. The CDR3 reads CASSSTSGAYNEQFF. In DNA form, the CDR3 reads TGTGCCAGCAGCTCGACTAGCGGGGCCTACAATGAGCAGTTCTTC.

This clone was counted a few times. J is TRBJ2-7 and V is TRBV6-6, with TRBD1 as a possible D gene (5 bases). The CDR3 spans 12 residues. Between the trimmed V and J ends, which lost 6 bases and 7 bases, there was a span of 13 bases. Germline loops: CDR1 MNHNY, CDR2 SVGAGI (reference sequence). The DNA for the CDR3 is TGTGCCAGCAGCCTTCAGGGTGAGGAGCAGTACGTC. Translation gives CASSLQGEEQYV.

The J gene is TRBJ2-1, the V gene TRBV14, with D perhaps matching TRBD2 (6 bases). Per germline, CDR1 SGHDN and CDR2 FVKESK. V was shortened by 5 bases and J by 4 bases, with 12 bases between the two germline ends. The CDR3 sequence is 14 residues long. In nucleotides, the CDR3 is TGTGCCAGCAGCAGCTCGGGGGTATACAATGAGCAGTTCTTC. It encodes CASSSSGVYNEQFF.

The gene calls are TRBV7-9 and TRBJ1-6; the match to TRBD1 covers 7 bases. J gave up 7 bases and V 3 bases, and 6 bases lay outside the gene matches. This CDR3 contains 15 residues. Germline V lookup: CDR1 SEHNR, CDR2 FQNEAQ (reference sequence). CDR3 in amino acids: CASSLGDRVNSPLHF. CDR3 nucleotide sequence: TGTGCCAGCAGCTTGGGCGACAGGGTAAATTCACCCCTCCACTTT.

V is TRBV6-5 and J is TRBJ1-5, with D unresolved. The CDR3 sequence is 14 residues long. CDR1 is MNHEY and CDR2 is SVGAGI in the germline V gene. Deletions cut 0 bases from V and 3 bases from J, with 6 bases between. The CDR3 DNA reads TGTGCCAGCAGTTACTCGATGGTCAATCAGCCCCAGCATTTT. This encodes CASSYSMVNQPQHF.

The V gene is TRBV20-1, the J gene TRBJ2-5; D gene ambiguous. The CDR3 consists of 11 residues. V lost 6 bases and J lost 5, with 10 bases in between. CDR1 and CDR2 from the germline V gene are DFQATT and SNEGSKA (reference sequence). This CDR3 reads CSAIQFETQYF. The CDR3 DNA sequence: TGCAGTGCCATCCAATTCGAGACCCAGTACTTC.

The gene calls are TRBV14 and TRBJ2-3, with 7 bases matching TRBD2. The CDR3 totals 12 residues. V dropped 1 base and J dropped 8; count of bases not matched to a gene: 0. CDR1 SGHDN and CDR2 FVKESK come from the germline V gene. The CDR3: CASSQGGGTQYF. CDR3 nucleotide sequence: TGTGCCAGCAGCCAAGGCGGGGGTACGCAGTATTTT. Full variable domain (outside the CDR3, taken from reference TRBV14 and TRBJ2-3): EAGVTQFPSHSVIEKGQTVTLRCDPISGHDNLYWYRRVMGKEIKFLLHFVKESKQDESGMPNNRFLAERTGGTYSTLKVQPAELEDSGVYFCASSQGGGTQYFGPGTRLTVL.

The table lists this clone with a few counts. CDR3 residues: CASSFDNQPQHF. In DNA form, the CDR3 reads TGTGCCAGCAGCTTCGACAATCAGCCCCAGCATTTT. The chain joins TRBV7-9 to TRBJ1-5; no firm D call. The CDR3 has 12 residues. V shed 3 bases and J shed 3 bases, with 3 bases lying between them. CDR1 is SEHNR, CDR2 FQNEAQ, per germline (reference sequence).

On this clone: Additional DNA sequences in this sample encode the identical CDR3. V is TRBV7-9 and J is TRBJ2-5, with D perhaps matching TRBD1 or TRBD2 (5 bases each). The ends were cut back, 5 bases at V and 4 bases at J, with 11 bases in the middle. The germline V gene encodes CDR1 SEHNR and CDR2 FQNEAQ (reference sequence). The CDR3 sequence is 13 residues long. The CDR3 here is CASSVTGGETQYF. CDR3 sequence (DNA): TGTGCCAGCAGCGTAACAGGAGGAGAGACCCAGTACTTC.

This chain links TRBV7-9 with TRBJ1-3, with 10 bases lining up with TRBD1. The germline gives CDR1 SEHNR, CDR2 FQNEAQ (reference sequence). The CDR3 length is 15 residues. The J segment lost 4 bases and the V segment lost 8 bases, leaving 8 bases of the junction unmatched. The CDR3 region is CASRDRDRGGNTIYF. CDR3 nucleotide sequence: TGTGCCAGCCGAGACCGGGACAGGGGAGGAAACACCATATATTTT.

Concerning this clone itself: In the same sample, other DNA sequences code for this CDR3. CDR3 DNA sequence: TGTGCCAGCAGCTTGGAGGGAGGGACTGAAGCTTTCTTT. It encodes CASSLEGGTEAFF. The chain recombines TRBV7-9 with TRBJ1-1; no reliable D call. CDR3 size: 13 residues. Germline V gene data show CDR1 as SEHNR and CDR2 as FQNEAQ (reference sequence). The germline V and J ends were trimmed by 3 bases and 5 bases, with 10 bases remaining between them.